The sample holds one count of the clone carrying this TCR beta chain. In the authors' workflow: Amplification with reference gene primers provided the estimates of nucleated cell counts. Sequenced by immunoSEQ multiplex PCR; TCRdb stores in-frame clones only, minus some. Clonal size and the V and J genes are those of that table, whereas D and trimming came from the DNA. This table holds 340,000 or so clones, around 83% found once. This record comes from a study of blood T cell repertoires in COVID-19. For the study at large: Acute and convalescent COVID-19 samples came from the United States, Italy and Spain. Sample material is recorded as cDNA or gDNA derived from T cells, B-cell-depleted T cells, or PBMCs.

CDR1 is SGHRS, CDR2 YFSETQ, per germline. The ends lost 0 bases at V and 0 bases at J; junction bases unmatched: 9. The CDR3 spans 18 residues. What was sequenced was peripheral blood. The sequence derives from a man aged 25 to 45 with active or convalescent COVID-19. The J gene is TRBJ2-3, the V gene TRBV5-1; 8 bases fit TRBD2. As DNA, the CDR3 is TGCGCCAGCAGCTTGGGCGGTAGCGGGAAGGGAAGCACAGATACGCAGTATTTT. Protein: CASSLGGSGKGSTDTQYF.